This TCR beta chain came from a study of brain T cells in children with intractable seizures. Study-level points and caveats: Absence of clones before surgery may stem from lower sequencing depth. Patients' HCMV serostatus was unknown; virus specificity rests on CDR3 similarity alone.

Only cases whose brain tissue showed the highest T cell transcript signatures were sequenced. With respect to this clone: Its target is not known.

Germline V gives CDR1 SGHKS, CDR2 YYEKEE (reference sequence). The CDR3 loop spans 13 amino acids. With 4 bases clipped from V and 8 bases from J, the junction kept 5 bases outside the gene matches. Profiled with immunoSEQ multiplex PCR; TCRdb holds only in-frame clones, not every one. Of about 120,000 clones in the sample, approximately 94% are singletons; the top ten hold approximately 3.9%. Sequencing used peripheral blood, obtained at surgery. This chain joins TRBV5-5 and TRBJ1-5, with 8 nucleotides matching TRBD1. This clonotype was sampled from a boy in the first two years of life with hemimegalencephaly and intractable seizures. The CDR3, as DNA: TGTGCCAGCAGCAGGTCGACAGGGGAGCCCCAGCATTTT. It specifies CASSRSTGEPQHF.